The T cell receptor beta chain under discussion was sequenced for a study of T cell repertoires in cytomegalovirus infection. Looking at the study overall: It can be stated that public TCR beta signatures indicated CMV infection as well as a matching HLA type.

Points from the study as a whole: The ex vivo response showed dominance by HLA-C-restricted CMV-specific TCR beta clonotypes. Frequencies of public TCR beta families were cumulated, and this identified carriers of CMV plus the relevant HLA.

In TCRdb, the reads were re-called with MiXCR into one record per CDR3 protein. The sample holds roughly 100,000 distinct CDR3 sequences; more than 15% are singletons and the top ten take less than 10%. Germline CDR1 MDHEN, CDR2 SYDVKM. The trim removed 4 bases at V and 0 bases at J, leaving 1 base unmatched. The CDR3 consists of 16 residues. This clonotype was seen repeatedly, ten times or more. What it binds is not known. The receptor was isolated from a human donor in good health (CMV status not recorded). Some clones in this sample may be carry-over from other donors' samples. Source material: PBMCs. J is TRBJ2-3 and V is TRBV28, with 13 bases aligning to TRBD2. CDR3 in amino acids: CASSSTSGGSTDTQYF. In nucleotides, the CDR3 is TGTGCCAGCAGTTCGACTAGCGGGGGGAGCACAGATACGCAGTATTTT.